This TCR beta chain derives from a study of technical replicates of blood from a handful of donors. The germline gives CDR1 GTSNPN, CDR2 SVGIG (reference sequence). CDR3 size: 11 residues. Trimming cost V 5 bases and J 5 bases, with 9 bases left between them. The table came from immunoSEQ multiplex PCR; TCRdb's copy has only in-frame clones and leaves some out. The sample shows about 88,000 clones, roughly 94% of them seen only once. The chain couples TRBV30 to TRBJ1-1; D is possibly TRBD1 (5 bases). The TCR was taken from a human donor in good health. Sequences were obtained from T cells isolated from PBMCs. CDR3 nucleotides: TGTGCCTGGGGGGGAGGGACTGAAGCTTTCTTT. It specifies CAWGGGTEAFF.